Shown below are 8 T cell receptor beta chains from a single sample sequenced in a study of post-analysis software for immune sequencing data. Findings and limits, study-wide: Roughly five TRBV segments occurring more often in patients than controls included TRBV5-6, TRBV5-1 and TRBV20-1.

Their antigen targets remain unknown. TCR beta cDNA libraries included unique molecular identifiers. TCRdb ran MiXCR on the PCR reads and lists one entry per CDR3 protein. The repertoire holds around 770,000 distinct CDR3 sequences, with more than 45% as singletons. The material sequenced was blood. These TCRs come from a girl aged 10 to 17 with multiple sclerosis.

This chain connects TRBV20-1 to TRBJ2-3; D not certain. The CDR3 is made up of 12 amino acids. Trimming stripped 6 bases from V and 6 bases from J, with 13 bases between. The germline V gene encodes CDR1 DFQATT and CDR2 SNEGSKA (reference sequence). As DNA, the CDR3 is TGCAGTGCCAATGCCCCCACCGATACGCAGTATTTT. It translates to CSANAPTDTQYF.

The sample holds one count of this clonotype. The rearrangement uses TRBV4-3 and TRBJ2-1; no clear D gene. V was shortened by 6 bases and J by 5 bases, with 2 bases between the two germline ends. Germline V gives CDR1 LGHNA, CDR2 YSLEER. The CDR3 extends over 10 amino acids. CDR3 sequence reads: CASRHNEQFF. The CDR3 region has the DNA TGCGCCAGCAGACACAATGAGCAGTTCTTC.

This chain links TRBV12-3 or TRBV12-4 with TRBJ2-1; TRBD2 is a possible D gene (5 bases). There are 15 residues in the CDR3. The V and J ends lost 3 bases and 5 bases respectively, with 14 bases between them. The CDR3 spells CASSFGLAINNEQFF. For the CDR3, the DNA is TGTGCCAGCAGTTTCGGGCTAGCCATTAACAATGAGCAGTTCTTC.

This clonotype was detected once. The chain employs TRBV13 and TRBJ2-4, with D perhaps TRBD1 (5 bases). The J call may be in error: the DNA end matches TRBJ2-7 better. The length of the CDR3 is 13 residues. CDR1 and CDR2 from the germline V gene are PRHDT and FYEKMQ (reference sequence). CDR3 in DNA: TGTGCCAGCAGCGCGACAGTTGGGTACGAGCAGTACTTC. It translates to CASSATVGYEQYF.

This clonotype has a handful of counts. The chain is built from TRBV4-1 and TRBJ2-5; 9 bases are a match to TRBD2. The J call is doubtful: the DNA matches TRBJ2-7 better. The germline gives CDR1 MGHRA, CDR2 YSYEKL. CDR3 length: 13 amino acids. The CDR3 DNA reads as TGCGCCAGCAGCCACCAGCGGGAGGCCGAGCAGTACTTC. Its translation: CASSHQREAEQYF.

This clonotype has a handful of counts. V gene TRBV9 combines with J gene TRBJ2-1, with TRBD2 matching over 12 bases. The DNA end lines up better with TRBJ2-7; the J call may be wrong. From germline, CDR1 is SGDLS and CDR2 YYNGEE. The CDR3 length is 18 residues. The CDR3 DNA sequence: TGTGCCAGCAGCGTAGGGCTAGCGGGAGGGGGGTCCTACAATGAGCAGTACTTC. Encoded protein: CASSVGLAGGGSYNEQYF.

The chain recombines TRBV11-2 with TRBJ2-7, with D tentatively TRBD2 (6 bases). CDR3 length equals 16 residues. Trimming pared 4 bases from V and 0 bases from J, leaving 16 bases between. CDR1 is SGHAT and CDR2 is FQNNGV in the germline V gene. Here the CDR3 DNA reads TGTGCCAGCAGCTCCCACCATGGCGGGACCTCCTACGAGCAGTACTTC. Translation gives CASSSHHGGTSYEQYF.

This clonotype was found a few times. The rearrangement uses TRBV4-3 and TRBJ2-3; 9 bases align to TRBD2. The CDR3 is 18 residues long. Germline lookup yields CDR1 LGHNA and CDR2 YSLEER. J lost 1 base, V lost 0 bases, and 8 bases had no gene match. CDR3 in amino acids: CASSQDSGREGGTDTQYF. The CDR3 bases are TGCGCCAGCAGCCAAGACTCGGGGCGGGAGGGAGGCACAGATACGCAGTATTTT.